The clone carrying this T cell receptor (beta chain) appeared a few times. Antigen specificity is unknown. The sample belongs to a study of identical twins. Points from the study as a whole: An excess of low generation probability was shown by twin-shared out-of-frame alpha sequences. Clonotypes of the beta chain that were abundant in cord blood carried fewer insertions (memory repertoires showed none).

Trimming cost V 3 bases and J 6 bases, with 21 bases left between them. This CDR3 comprises 15 residues. The germline CDR1 and CDR2 sequences are DFQATT and SNEGSKA (reference sequence). A universal primer site was added by template switching, and unique molecular identifiers were carried by the cDNA. MiXCR, applied by TCRdb to the 5' RACE reads, yields one record per CDR3 protein. In the table there are a few hundred thousand distinct CDR3 sequences, 9% of which are singletons. The chain joins TRBV20-1 to TRBJ2-7; the D gene is possibly TRBD2 (6 bases). The TCR comes from a woman in her 50s in good health. Sequencing was done on a sample of naive T cells sorted from blood. The CDR3 loop reads CSARLLSGPAGEQYF. Here the CDR3 DNA reads TGCAGTGCTAGGCTCCTAAGCGGGCCCGCGGGCGAGCAGTACTTC.